The sequence of this T cell receptor (beta chain) was determined in a study of PD-L1 blockade in urothelial cancer. About the study: Prior chemotherapy regimens per patient numbered 0 to 3. The median number of T cells present in blood samples was some 140,000.

The CDR3 extends over 15 amino acids. Germline trimming cut 0 bases from V and 3 bases from J; bases unmatched to any gene: 5. Germline CDR1 is SGHNT and CDR2 is YYREEE (reference sequence). The time point: pretreatment peripheral blood. Assay used: immunoSEQ multiplex PCR; TCRdb lists only in-frame clones, some missing. Of tens of thousands of clones in the sample, around nine tenths were seen once. Specimen: PBMCs, collected around atezolizumab (anti-PD-L1) treatment. The genes are TRBV5-4 and TRBJ2-5; 7 positions match TRBD2. This receptor was obtained from a woman aged 55-69 years with urothelial cancer. This CDR3 is CASSLDGGGKETQYF. In DNA form, the CDR3 reads TGTGCCAGCAGCTTGGATGGCGGGGGAAAAGAGACCCAGTACTTC. Drawing the rest from reference TRBV5-4 and TRBJ2-5, the complete variable domain is ETGVTQSPTHLIKTRGQQVTLRCSSQSGHNTVSWYQQALGQGPQFIFQYYREEENGRGNFPPRFSGLQFPNYSSELNVNALELDDSALYLCASSLDGGGKETQYFGPGTRLLVL.